This TCR beta chain stems from a study of shared clonotypes between healthy human individuals. Across the study: The study drew on a couple of women and a few men aged 18 to 49 as donors.

It was into CD45RA+ naive and CD45RA-negative memory subsets that the CD4+ cells were split. This clone was counted ten times or more. Antigen unknown. The CDR3 length is 15 residues. The germline CDR1 and CDR2 sequences are SGHDT and YYEEEE. Trimming cost V 1 base and J 3 bases; bases outside gene matches: 4. The protocol was immunoSEQ multiplex PCR, while the TCRdb copy is restricted to in-frame clones and leaves out a portion. The sample consists of around 1,000,000 clones, approximately 80% of them appearing once. Study-level points and caveats: Though the depth was large, rarefaction showed that sorted-subset sequencing was incomplete.

The origin of this receptor is a man between 18 and 35 years old in good health. Some clones in this sample may be carry-over from other donors' samples. The V gene is TRBV5-6, the J gene TRBJ2-1, with TRBD2 matching over 7 bases. The sequenced material came from memory CD4+ T cells from PBMCs. Documented subset: CD45RA-negative fraction. The DNA for the CDR3 is TGTGCCAGCAGCTTGTCGCGGGAGTTCTACAATGAGCAGTTCTTC. This sequence encodes CASSLSREFYNEQFF.